This T cell receptor beta chain was profiled in a study of CD8 T cells in Susac syndrome. Only one count was recorded for this clonotype. Its antigen remains unknown. Findings and limits, study-wide: The CD4+ T cell repertoire of patients with Susac syndrome showed no detectable clonal expansion.

A quantity of about 0.5 to 1 ug RNA underwent reverse transcription using random hexamers. One entry per CDR3 protein results from TCRdb running MiXCR on the immunoSEQ multiplex PCR reads. There are under 200,000 distinct CDR3 sequences in the sample; more than 85% occur only once, and 0.085% to 0.09% lies in the top ten. Sequences were obtained from CD4+ T cells from PBMCs. The TCR was taken from a human donor with Susac syndrome.

The CDR3 nucleotides are TGTGCCAGCAGCACAACAGGGTTGGGTGAGCAGTTCTTC. Translated, it gives CASSTTGLGEQFF. The V and J genes are TRBV9 and TRBJ2-1, with a tentative D call TRBD1 (6 bases). The V gene's germline CDR1 is SGDLS and CDR2 YYNGEE. Trimming cost V 4 bases and J 9 bases, with 14 bases left between them. The length of the CDR3 is 13 residues.